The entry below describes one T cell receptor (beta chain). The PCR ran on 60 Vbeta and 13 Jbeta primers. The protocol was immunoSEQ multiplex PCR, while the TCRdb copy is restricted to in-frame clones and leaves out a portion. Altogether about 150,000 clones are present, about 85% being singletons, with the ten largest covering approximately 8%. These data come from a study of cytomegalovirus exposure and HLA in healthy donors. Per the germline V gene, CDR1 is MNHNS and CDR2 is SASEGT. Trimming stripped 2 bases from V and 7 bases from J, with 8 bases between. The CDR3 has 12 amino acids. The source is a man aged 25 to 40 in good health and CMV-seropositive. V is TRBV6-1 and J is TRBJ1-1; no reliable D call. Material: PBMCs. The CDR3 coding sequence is TGTGCCAGCAGTGAAAACAGCCTTGAAGCTTTCTTT. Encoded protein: CASSENSLEAFF.